Listed below are T cell receptor beta chains from one sample, sequenced in a study of neurological immune-mediated disorders. TCRdb reanalysed the 5' RACE reads using MiXCR and keeps one entry per CDR3 protein. The table records roughly 76,000 distinct CDR3 sequences, roughly an eighth of them present only once. The sequenced material came from PBMCs. The receptors were gathered from a woman aged 45-65 years in good health. The CDR3 runs from the conserved cysteine through the conserved F or W. The D gene is left open where the match is weak. The size entry is marked missing in some rows and otherwise reads once, few, many or a size class.

clone_size,d_call,j_call,v_call,cdr3_aa,cdr3_nt
many,TRBD2,TRBJ2-1,TRBV24-1,CATNPGPAGDEQFF,TGTGCCACCAACCCCGGGCCGGCGGGGGATGAGCAGTTCTTC
many,.,TRBJ2-5,TRBV5-1,CASNIDARETQYF,TGCGCCAGCAATATCGACGCCCGAGAGACCCAGTACTTC
many,.,TRBJ2-3,TRBV11-2,CASSGGWGADTQYF,TGTGCCAGCAGCGGAGGTTGGGGTGCAGATACGCAGTATTTT
many,.,TRBJ2-7,TRBV25-1,CASSDFTLGNGDEQYF,TGTGCCAGCAGTGATTTCACGCTAGGGAATGGCGACGAGCAGTACTTC
many,TRBD2,TRBJ2-1,TRBV7-9,CASTRGDAGGWNEQFF,TGTGCCAGCACGCGAGGGGATGCGGGAGGTTGGAATGAGCAGTTCTTC
many,.,TRBJ2-6,TRBV5-1,CASSLSFPGLGTGANVLTF,TGCGCCAGCAGCTTGTCATTTCCGGGCCTTGGGACTGGGGCCAACGTCCTGACTTTC
many,TRBD1,TRBJ2-7,TRBV6-2/TRBV6-3,CASRPPGQGFYEQYF,TGTGCCAGCAGACCACCCGGACAGGGATTCTACGAGCAGTACTTC
many,.,TRBJ2-1,TRBV9,CASSVAPDHNEQFF,TGTGCCAGCAGCGTAGCTCCAGATCACAATGAGCAGTTCTTC
many,TRBD2,TRBJ2-1,TRBV28,CASTPLVLAGEVEQFF,TGTGCCAGCACTCCCCTGGTACTAGCGGGAGAGGTTGAGCAGTTCTTC
many,TRBD1,TRBJ1-1,TRBV20-1,CSARTGENTEAFF,TGCAGTGCCCGGACAGGGGAAAACACTGAAGCTTTCTTT
many,.,TRBJ2-2,TRBV20-1,CSARVRQANTGELFF,TGCAGTGCTAGAGTGCGGCAGGCGAACACCGGGGAGCTGTTTTTT
many,TRBD1,TRBJ1-2,TRBV2,CASSGGQGVNYGYTF,TGTGCCAGCAGCGGAGGACAGGGCGTCAACTATGGCTACACCTTC
many,TRBD1,TRBJ2-1,TRBV2,CASGQGIYNEQFF,TGTGCCAGCGGACAGGGCATCTACAATGAGCAGTTCTTC
many,.,TRBJ2-2,TRBV28,CASSTTGVLSGELFF,TGTGCCAGCAGTACCACAGGTGTTTTGTCCGGGGAGCTGTTTTTT
many,.,TRBJ2-7,TRBV6-6,CASSLLAGEQYF,TGTGCCAGCAGTCTGCTGGCTGGCGAGCAGTACTTC
many,.,TRBJ2-2,TRBV15,CATSRDTGVTGELFF,TGTGCCACCAGCAGAGATACCGGAGTCACCGGGGAGCTGTTTTTT
.,TRBD2,TRBJ2-2,TRBV11-1,CASSFSGRGDTGELFF,TGTGCCAGCAGCTTTAGCGGGAGAGGGGACACCGGGGAGCTGTTTTTT
many,.,TRBJ2-4,TRBV14,CASSQGGWIQYF,TGTGCCAGCAGCCAAGGTGGCTGGATTCAGTACTTC
many,TRBD2,TRBJ2-3,TRBV5-1,CASSSGLATPDTQYF,TGCGCCAGCAGCTCCGGACTAGCCACTCCAGATACGCAGTATTTT
many,.,TRBJ1-3,TRBV29-1,CSVTLGGNTIYF,TGCAGCGTGACCCTCGGCGGAAACACCATATATTTT
many,.,TRBJ1-4,TRBV7-2,CASSPRRVVDEKLFF,TGTGCCAGCAGCCCACGGAGGGTCGTCGATGAAAAACTGTTTTTT
many,.,TRBJ2-1,TRBV10-2,CASRSGGPYNEQFF,TGCGCCAGCAGGTCGGGGGGCCCGTACAATGAGCAGTTCTTC
.,.,TRBJ1-2,TRBV7-3,CASSLGVQGQSGYTF,TGTGCCAGCAGCCTAGGTGTCCAGGGCCAATCGGGCTACACCTTC
many,.,TRBJ2-3,TRBV5-1,CASSLALGTSTDTQYF,TGCGCCAGCAGCTTGGCGCTCGGGACAAGCACAGATACGCAGTATTTT
.,.,TRBJ2-7,TRBV18,CASPPSSDEQYF,TGTGCCAGCCCCCCGAGTTCCGACGAGCAGTACTTC
many,.,TRBJ1-2,TRBV9,CASSVVTGSGGYTF,TGTGCCAGCAGCGTAGTCACAGGGTCGGGTGGCTACACCTTC
.,.,TRBJ2-7,TRBV5-1,CASSLAPRVEQYF,TGCGCCAGTAGCTTGGCCCCCCGGGTCGAGCAGTACTTC
many,.,TRBJ2-1,TRBV20-1,CSARGAPHSYNEQFF,TGCAGTGCTAGAGGAGCACCTCACTCCTACAATGAGCAGTTCTTC
.,TRBD2,TRBJ2-1,TRBV5-1,CASSASGFTYNEQFF,TGCGCCAGCAGCGCTAGCGGGTTCACCTACAATGAGCAGTTCTTC
few,.,TRBJ1-2,TRBV5-1,CASSNGGLKYGYTF,TGCGCCAGCAGCAATGGGGGGTTGAAGTATGGCTACACCTTC
many,.,TRBJ1-2,TRBV14,CASSQPGEQGRYTF,TGTGCCAGCAGCCAACCCGGGGAACAGGGTCGGTACACCTTC
many,TRBD1,TRBJ1-2,TRBV14,CASSLLTGVGGYTF,TGTGCCAGCAGCCTTCTGACAGGGGTCGGCGGCTACACCTTC
many,.,TRBJ1-5,TRBV28,CASNGFRFPINQPQHF,TGTGCCAGCAACGGGTTTCGGTTTCCGATTAATCAGCCCCAGCATTTT
many,.,TRBJ2-7,TRBV19,CASSIAPIYEQYF,TGTGCCAGTAGTATAGCTCCGATCTACGAGCAGTACTTC
many,TRBD1,TRBJ2-5,TRBV7-2,CASSSGQGGRETQYF,TGTGCCAGCAGCTCCGGACAGGGCGGTAGAGAGACCCAGTACTTC
.,TRBD1,TRBJ1-1,TRBV19,CASSFRTGLNTEAFF,TGTGCCAGTAGTTTCCGGACAGGACTGAACACTGAAGCTTTCTTT
many,TRBD1,TRBJ1-1,TRBV7-3,CASSLMGQGSEAFF,TGTGCCAGCAGCTTGATGGGACAGGGTTCTGAAGCTTTCTTT
few,TRBD1,TRBJ2-1,TRBV5-1,CASSSTRTGNNEQFF,TGCGCCAGCAGCTCCACGCGGACAGGGAACAATGAGCAGTTCTTC
.,.,TRBJ1-1,TRBV5-1,CASSFSGVNTEAFF,TGCGCCAGCAGCTTCAGTGGCGTTAACACTGAAGCTTTCTTT
many,.,TRBJ2-2,TRBV21-1,CASSKGRQRSGRNTGELFF,TGTGCCAGCAGCAAAGGAAGACAGAGAAGCGGGAGGAACACCGGGGAGCTGTTTTTT
many,TRBD1,TRBJ1-5,TRBV5-1,CASRQEPGGMGNQPQHF,TGCGCCAGCAGACAAGAACCAGGGGGCATGGGCAATCAGCCCCAGCATTTT
many,.,TRBJ1-3,TRBV5-1,CASSLGTAGNTIYF,TGCGCCAGCAGCTTGGGGACAGCTGGAAACACCATATATTTT
once,TRBD1,TRBJ2-3,TRBV7-8,CASSIGTGDTYTQYF,TGTGCCAGCAGCATCGGGACAGGAGACACATATACGCAGTATTTT